A selection of T cell receptor beta chains follows, all from one sample in a study of blood T cell repertoires in COVID-19. Clones were sequenced by immunoSEQ multiplex PCR, and TCRdb holds only the in-frame ones, with some missing. The sample holds 150,000 to 200,000 clones, around 83% seen once. Input material: PBMCs or T cells enriched from blood (not recorded which). All receptors derive from a man in his forties or fifties who had recovered from COVID-19. Each CDR3 is given with its conserved first and last residue. D genes are given only for firm matches. Size tells how often a clone was seen (once, few, many) or the class of an expanded clone, and some rows leave it out.

V gene	clone size	D gene	J gene	CDR3 DNA	CDR3 protein
TRBV5-1	few	TRBD2	TRBJ2-3	TGCGCCAGCAGTTCTAGCGGGAGAGATACGCAGTATTTT	CASSSSGRDTQYF
TRBV19	NA	TRBD1	TRBJ1-4	TGTGCCAGTAGGAGGACAGGGAATAATGAAAAACTGTTTTTT	CASRRTGNNEKLFF
TRBV20-1	NA	NA	TRBJ1-1	TGCAGTGCTAGTTCAGGGCTCATGAACACTGAAGCTTTCTTT	CSASSGLMNTEAFF
TRBV5-4	NA	TRBD1	TRBJ1-3	TGTGCCAGCAGCTTGGGACAGGGGGTTGGAAACACCATATATTTT	CASSLGQGVGNTIYF
TRBV20-1	NA	NA	TRBJ1-2	TGCAGTGGACCGCGAGGTGGCTACACCTTC	CSGPRGGYTF
TRBV11-2	NA	TRBD2	TRBJ2-1	TGTGCCAGCACGAGGGATAGCGGGGGCTACAATGAGCAGTTCTTC	CASTRDSGGYNEQFF
TRBV19	few	TRBD1	TRBJ1-1	TGTGCCAGTACTCTCAGCAGGGGGCAGGGGAACACTGAAGCTTTCTTT	CASTLSRGQGNTEAFF
TRBV2	NA	NA	TRBJ1-3	TGTGCCAGCAGTAGCGGGACGTCTGGAAACACCATATATTTT	CASSSGTSGNTIYF
TRBV20-1	NA	NA	TRBJ1-2	TGCGGGTGGGCAGCCACCTATGGCTACACCTTC	CGWAATYGYTF
TRBV27	NA	TRBD1	TRBJ1-5	TGTGCCAGCAGACCGGACAGGAGGGTGGGGCCCCAGCATTTT	CASRPDRRVGPQHF
TRBV14	NA	TRBD1	TRBJ2-1	TGTGCCAGCAGCCAATTAACAGGGGGCTCCTACAATGAGCAGTTCTTC	CASSQLTGGSYNEQFF
TRBV6-6	NA	NA	TRBJ1-5	TGTGCCAGCAGTTACTCGGCGGCGCTGAATCAGCCCCAGCATTTT	CASSYSAALNQPQHF
TRBV5-5	NA	TRBD1	TRBJ1-3	TGTGCCAGCAGCTCAAACAGGGGGCTCTCTGGAAACACCATATATTTT	CASSSNRGLSGNTIYF
TRBV27	NA	NA	TRBJ1-5	TGTGCCAGCAGTAGTACAGGAAAGCCCCAGCATTTT	CASSSTGKPQHF
TRBV6-5	NA	NA	TRBJ2-2	TGTGCCAGCAACGAACCGGGACACTTGGTCGGGGAGCTGTTTTTT	CASNEPGHLVGELFF
TRBV2	NA	TRBD1	TRBJ1-1	TGTGCCAGCAGAAAAGACAGGGGGAAGAACACTGAAGCTTTCTTT	CASRKDRGKNTEAFF
TRBV30	few	TRBD1	TRBJ2-1	TGTGCCTGGACAGGGGGCAATGAGCAGTTCTTC	CAWTGGNEQFF
TRBV18	NA	NA	TRBJ1-1	TGTGCCAGCTCAATGAACAGGGAGAACACTGAAGCTTTCTTT	CASSMNRENTEAFF
TRBV6-5	NA	TRBD1	TRBJ2-5	TGTGCCAGCAGAACAGGGGTCTTAGAGACCCAGTACTTC	CASRTGVLETQYF
TRBV3-1/TRBV3-2	few	NA	TRBJ1-1	TGTGCCAGCGGCAGATTGGAGATGAACACTGAAGCTTTCTTT	CASGRLEMNTEAFF
TRBV5-4	NA	NA	TRBJ1-1	TGTGCCAGCAGCTTGCCACAGGCGTCTGAAGCTTTCTTT	CASSLPQASEAFF
TRBV11-3	NA	NA	TRBJ2-7	TGTGCCAGCAGCTTAGGGCAGGGGTTCTCCTACGAGCAGTACTTC	CASSLGQGFSYEQYF
TRBV4-1	NA	NA	TRBJ1-1	TGCGCCAGCAGCCCAAGCCAAGCATCTTGGACTGAAGCTTTCTTT	CASSPSQASWTEAFF
TRBV3-1/TRBV3-2	NA	TRBD1	TRBJ2-3	TGTGCCAGCAGCCAAGGGACAGGGCTTAGCACAGATACGCAGTATTTT	CASSQGTGLSTDTQYF
TRBV19	NA	NA	TRBJ2-2	TGTGCCAGTAGTAGTGCGGCGAACACCGGGGAGCTGTTTTTT	CASSSAANTGELFF
TRBV28	once	TRBD1	TRBJ2-1	TGTGCCAGCAGAGGAGGACAGGGTTTCTTGGTTGAGCAGTTCTTC	CASRGGQGFLVEQFF
TRBV13	NA	NA	TRBJ2-1	TGTGCCAGCAGCTCCAGACAGAAGCAGTTCTTC	CASSSRQKQFF
TRBV7-3	medium-sized	NA	TRBJ2-3	TGTGCCAGCAGCTTAGGACAGATCACAGATACGCAGTATTTT	CASSLGQITDTQYF
TRBV10-3	NA	NA	TRBJ1-1	TGTGCCATATCGCCGGCAGGGGCCAGCACTGAAGCTTTCTTT	CAISPAGASTEAFF
TRBV7-9	NA	NA	TRBJ2-2	TGTGCCAGCAGCGCCTCCGCGGAATCCACCGGGGAGCTGTTTTTT	CASSASAESTGELFF
TRBV7-8	NA	TRBD1	TRBJ1-5	TGTGCCAGCAGCAATGACAGGGGGCTCGGTCAGCCCCAGCATTTT	CASSNDRGLGQPQHF
TRBV19	many	NA	TRBJ2-5	TGTGCCAGTAGTATTGCGGGCAGAGGGCCGTACCAAGAGACCCAGTACTTC	CASSIAGRGPYQETQYF
TRBV9	NA	NA	TRBJ1-1	TGTGCCAGCAGCCCCTGGGGAGGGGCGAACACTGAAGCTTTCTTT	CASSPWGGANTEAFF
TRBV12-5	NA	TRBD1	TRBJ2-5	TGTGCTAGTGGTTTTGGGACAGGGCGTTTAGAGACCCAGTACTTC	CASGFGTGRLETQYF
TRBV5-1	NA	TRBD1	TRBJ1-1	TGCGCCAGCAGCGGCATTACAGGGGGCCTCACTGAAGCTTTCTTT	CASSGITGGLTEAFF
TRBV4-1	NA	TRBD1	TRBJ2-7	TGCGCCAGCAGCAAGCACGGACAGGACTACGAGCAGTACTTC	CASSKHGQDYEQYF
TRBV12-3/TRBV12-4	NA	NA	TRBJ2-5	TGTGCCAGCAGTTTGGCAGGCGCGAAGACCCAGTACTTC	CASSLAGAKTQYF
TRBV7-3	NA	NA	TRBJ2-5	TGTGCCAGCAGCTTAACGCAGGGCCTAGGGGAGACCCAGTACTTC	CASSLTQGLGETQYF
TRBV5-8	NA	TRBD2	TRBJ2-5	TGTGCCAGCAGCTTGGTCTACCGGGGAGGGGAGACCCAGTACTTC	CASSLVYRGGETQYF
TRBV7-3	NA	NA	TRBJ2-6	TGTGCCAGCAGCTTGGGCCTCTCCCGCTCTGGGGCCAACGTCCTGACTTTC	CASSLGLSRSGANVLTF
TRBV5-5	NA	TRBD1	TRBJ2-2	TGTGCCAGCAGCTTTGACAGGGTGAGGACCGGGGAGCTGTTTTTT	CASSFDRVRTGELFF
TRBV2	NA	NA	TRBJ1-2	TGTGCCAGCAGTAACCGGGAGGCTAACTATGGCTACACCTTC	CASSNREANYGYTF
TRBV6-4	NA	NA	TRBJ1-1	TGTGCCAGCAGTGACTCCTCCATGAGAGTCGAGTTT	CASSDSSMRVEF
TRBV9	NA	TRBD2	TRBJ2-5	TGTGCCAGCAGCCCAGGACTAGCGGTGACACAAGAGACCCAGTACTTC	CASSPGLAVTQETQYF